Sequencing of this TCR beta chain was carried out in a study of technical replicates of blood from a handful of donors. The CDR3 is 15 amino acids. Trimming removed 2 bases at V and 4 bases at J, with 14 bases between. Germline lookup yields CDR1 SGHDN and CDR2 FVKESK. Some clones are missing from TCRdb's copy, which holds only in-frame ones; the method was immunoSEQ multiplex PCR. The sample consists of more than 65,000 clones, around 90% of them appearing once. This clone was counted a few times. This sequence was found in a human donor in good health. The chain couples TRBV14 to TRBJ1-1; D might be TRBD1 (5 bases). Sequenced sample: T cells isolated from PBMCs. CDR3 sequence (DNA): TGTGCCAGCAGCCAATTCGGAAGGGGCGGCACTGAAGCTTTCTTT. Its translation: CASSQFGRGGTEAFF.